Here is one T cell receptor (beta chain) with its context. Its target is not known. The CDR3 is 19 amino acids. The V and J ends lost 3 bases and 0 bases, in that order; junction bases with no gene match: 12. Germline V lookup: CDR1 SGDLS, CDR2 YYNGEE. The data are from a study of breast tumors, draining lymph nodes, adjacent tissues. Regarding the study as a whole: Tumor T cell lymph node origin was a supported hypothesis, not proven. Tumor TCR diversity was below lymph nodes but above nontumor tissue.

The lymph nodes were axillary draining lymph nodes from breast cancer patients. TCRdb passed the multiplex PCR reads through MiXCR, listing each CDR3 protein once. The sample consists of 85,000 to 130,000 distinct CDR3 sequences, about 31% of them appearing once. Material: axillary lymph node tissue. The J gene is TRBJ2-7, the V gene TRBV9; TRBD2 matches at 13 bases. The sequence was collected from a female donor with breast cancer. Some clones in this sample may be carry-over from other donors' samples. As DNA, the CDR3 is TGTGCCAGCAGCGAAAGGGGGGAAGGACTAGCGGGGGACTCCTACGAGCAGTACTTC. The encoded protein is CASSERGEGLAGDSYEQYF.